This TCR beta chain was sequenced in a study of shared clonotypes between healthy human individuals. Turning to the study itself: Three plates were used per donor for CD4 naive, three for CD4 memory, two for CD8 naive and one for CD8 memory. General study results and limits: For sorted subsets, rarefaction showed incomplete sequencing despite large depth.

TCRdb's copy holds only in-frame clones and misses some; the assay was immunoSEQ multiplex PCR. Of some 630,000 clones in the sample, 96% were seen once. Worth noting for this clone: Antigen unknown.

CD45RO-negative cells were positively selected for CCR7, leaving out terminally differentiated effector memory CD45RA+ cells. The V gene's germline CDR1 is WSHSY and CDR2 SAAADI. The CDR3 is made up of 17 amino acids. J lost 3 bases, V lost 8 bases, and 14 bases had no gene match. This chain links TRBV10-2 with TRBJ2-3, with 10 bases identical to TRBD1. This sequence originates from a woman younger than 45 in good health. Source material: naive CD8+ T cells sorted from blood. Here the CDR3 DNA reads TGCGCCAGCCGCGATTGGGACAGGGGCCTTGGGACAGATACGCAGTATTTT. This encodes CASRDWDRGLGTDTQYF.